The rows below give T cell receptor beta chains drawn from one sample of a study of T cell repertoires in cytomegalovirus infection. MiXCR was run by TCRdb on the reads, yielding one entry per CDR3 protein. The table shows fewer than 250,000 distinct CDR3 sequences, with roughly an eighth occurring only once. Source material: PBMCs. These TCRs come from a human donor in good health (CMV status not recorded). Some clones in this sample may be carry-over from other donors' samples. The CDR3 runs from the conserved cysteine through the conserved F or W. The order of the fields is clone size, V gene, J gene, CDR3 protein. Clone size is not always given. Where it is, it says once, few, many or a class for expanded clones.

abundance: few
v_gene: TRBV6-5
j_gene: TRBJ1-2
CDR3aa: CASSSEIYGYTF

abundance: NA
v_gene: TRBV5-1
j_gene: TRBJ2-6
CDR3aa: CASSLERGQGFSSGANVLTF

abundance: few
v_gene: TRBV5-1
j_gene: TRBJ2-4
CDR3aa: CASSLGQVENIQYF

abundance: NA
v_gene: TRBV4-2
j_gene: TRBJ2-5
CDR3aa: CASSREGSAGREETQYF

abundance: few
v_gene: TRBV6-6
j_gene: TRBJ2-1
CDR3aa: CASSALAGGNNEQFF

abundance: NA
v_gene: TRBV5-6
j_gene: TRBJ2-7
CDR3aa: CASSPRTTLTYEQYF

abundance: NA
v_gene: TRBV9
j_gene: TRBJ2-7
CDR3aa: CASSVKAGVAYEQYF

abundance: NA
v_gene: TRBV20-1
j_gene: TRBJ1-2
CDR3aa: CSALRDRGPYGYTF

abundance: NA
v_gene: TRBV28
j_gene: TRBJ2-6
CDR3aa: CASISSGANVLTF

abundance: many
v_gene: TRBV7-2
j_gene: TRBJ1-1
CDR3aa: CASSRDRENTEAFF

abundance: NA
v_gene: TRBV19
j_gene: TRBJ1-1
CDR3aa: CASSLDPVTMNTEAFF

abundance: many
v_gene: TRBV7-3
j_gene: TRBJ1-5
CDR3aa: CASSQGGNQPQHF

abundance: many
v_gene: TRBV7-9
j_gene: TRBJ1-1
CDR3aa: CASSSQSSTEAFF

abundance: NA
v_gene: TRBV24-1
j_gene: TRBJ1-5
CDR3aa: CATSARANQPQHF

abundance: many
v_gene: TRBV28
j_gene: TRBJ1-2
CDR3aa: CASSLTQNNYGYTF

abundance: many
v_gene: TRBV29-1
j_gene: TRBJ1-1
CDR3aa: CSVTGGSSEAFF

abundance: many
v_gene: TRBV19
j_gene: TRBJ1-2
CDR3aa: CASSIDPYGYTF

abundance: NA
v_gene: TRBV7-2
j_gene: TRBJ2-1
CDR3aa: CASSPWGGGSSYNEQFF

abundance: few
v_gene: TRBV6-5
j_gene: TRBJ2-5
CDR3aa: CASTPRLGPEETQYF

abundance: few
v_gene: TRBV29-1
j_gene: TRBJ2-7
CDR3aa: CSVEGLAGIYEQYF

abundance: few
v_gene: TRBV6-2/TRBV6-3
j_gene: TRBJ2-2
CDR3aa: CASTELTGETGELFF

abundance: many
v_gene: TRBV7-2
j_gene: TRBJ1-6
CDR3aa: CASSSSAYNSPLHF

abundance: NA
v_gene: TRBV6-2/TRBV6-3
j_gene: TRBJ2-7
CDR3aa: CASSYLSGRIGYEQYF

abundance: NA
v_gene: TRBV7-2
j_gene: TRBJ2-7
CDR3aa: CASSADSGGTAYEQYF

abundance: many
v_gene: TRBV7-2
j_gene: TRBJ1-1
CDR3aa: CASSLTVTFGNTEAFF